This TCR beta chain stems from a study of blood T cell repertoires in COVID-19. Study background: Samples representing acute and convalescent COVID-19 were sourced from the United States, Italy and Spain. T cells, B-cell-depleted T cells, or PBMCs provided the cDNA or gDNA that served as material.

Original analysis: The assay estimated nucleated cells by amplifying reference gene primers. TCRdb's table, derived via immunoSEQ multiplex PCR, lists solely in-frame clones and lacks some. V and J calls and clone size come straight from that table; D and trimming were deduced from the DNA. The sample lists approximately 270,000 clones, over 80% occurring once. The age range of participants was about 18 to 90 years, with residence in about two dozen US areas. The CDR3 length is 13 residues. V shed 5 bases and J 8 bases; nucleotides not matched to a gene: 6. Germline lookup yields CDR1 MNHEY and CDR2 SMNVEV (reference sequence).

This rearrangement joins TRBV27 to TRBJ1-2; 9 bases align to TRBD1. The source of this sequence is a woman aged 30 to 39 with acute COVID-19. The sequencing input was PBMCs or T cells enriched from blood (not recorded which). The CDR3 region has the DNA TGTGCCAGCAGTCCGGGACAGGGAGGCGGCTACACCTTC. It encodes CASSPGQGGGYTF.